Each of the 8 T cell receptor beta chains below was sequenced from the same sample in a study of T cell repertoires in cytomegalovirus infection. The antigens for these receptors are not known. One entry per CDR3 protein results from TCRdb running MiXCR on the reads. In the table there are fewer than 130,000 distinct CDR3 sequences, under 50% of which are singletons. This sample comprised CD8+ T cells from cultured PBMCs, obtained from culture after CMV antigen stimulation. The origin of the receptors is a human donor in good health (CMV status not recorded). Some clones in this sample may be carry-over from other donors' samples.

V is TRBV14 and J is TRBJ1-1; D is unresolved. The germline CDR1 and CDR2 sequences are SGHDN and FVKESK. V shed 2 bases and J shed 5 bases, with 15 bases lying between them. The CDR3 has 15 amino acids. The CDR3 coding sequence is TGTGCCAGCAGCCAACTAGGCCCTAAAGGGACTGAAGCTTTCTTT. Translated, it gives CASSQLGPKGTEAFF. Filled out from reference TRBV14 and TRBJ1-1, the complete variable domain reads EAGVTQFPSHSVIEKGQTVTLRCDPISGHDNLYWYRRVMGKEIKFLLHFVKESKQDESGMPNNRFLAERTGGTYSTLKVQPAELEDSGVYFCASSQLGPKGTEAFFGQGTRLTVV.

This clonotype was picked up many times. The chain recombines TRBV28 with TRBJ2-6, with D unclear. In germline, CDR1 is MDHEN, CDR2 SYDVKM. V lost 5 bases to trimming and J lost 0 bases, with 8 bases between them. The CDR3 extends over 15 amino acids. This CDR3 reads CASSRLDSGANVLTF. The CDR3 coding sequence is TGTGCCAGCAGTAGACTTGACTCTGGGGCCAACGTCCTGACTTTC.

This clonotype was counted between two and nine times. The gene calls are TRBV12-3 or TRBV12-4 and TRBJ2-5; unclear D gene. The CDR3 is made up of 14 amino acids. Trimming removed 1 base from V and 5 bases from J, with 11 bases in between. The CDR3, as DNA: TGTGCCAGCAGTTTAGGGTCTGGAGTGGAGACCCAGTACTTC. Translating it yields CASSLGSGVETQYF.

This clonotype is a singleton in its sample. The chain uses TRBV6-6 and TRBJ2-7; D perhaps matches TRBD1 (5 bases). The CDR3 runs to 14 residues. V dropped 7 bases and J dropped 4 bases, with 17 bases sitting between them. The germline V gene has CDR1 MNHNY and CDR2 SVGAGI (reference sequence). The chain's CDR3 is CASIGSTAFYEQYF. CDR3 bases: TGTGCCAGCATTGGGTCGACAGCATTTTACGAGCAGTACTTC.

In this sample, this clonotype turned up a few times. The gene calls are TRBV24-1 and TRBJ2-3; possibly TRBD2 for D (6 bases). The germline V and J ends were trimmed by 3 bases and 2 bases, with 8 bases remaining between them. The CDR3 loop spans 14 amino acids. Per the germline V gene, CDR1 is KGHDR and CDR2 is SFDVKD. The CDR3 DNA reads TGTGCCACCAGTGATGGGACTGCCACAGATACGCAGTATTTT. As protein: CATSDGTATDTQYF.

This clonotype was found many times. This chain uses TRBV5-1 with TRBJ1-2; 10 nucleotides line up with TRBD1. The germline gives CDR1 SGHRS, CDR2 YFSETQ. V lost 4 bases and J lost 4; bases outside the gene matches: 7. This CDR3 region has 15 residues. CDR3 nucleotide sequence: TGCGCCAGCAGCATGACAGGGGGCGACCCCTATGGCTACACCTTC. Its protein is CASSMTGGDPYGYTF. The full variable domain, in which reference TRBV5-1 and TRBJ1-2 provide the parts outside the CDR3, is KAGVTQTPRYLIKTRGQQVTLSCSPISGHRSVSWYQQTPGQGLQFLFEYFSETQRNKGNFPGRFSGRQFSNSRSEMNVSTLELGDSALYLCASSMTGGDPYGYTFGSGTRLTVV.

Only a few counts were recorded for this clonotype. The chain is built from TRBV6-5 and TRBJ2-1, with 7 bases fitting TRBD2. The germline V gene has CDR1 MNHEY and CDR2 SVGAGI. J gave up 2 bases and V 8 bases, and 3 bases lay outside the gene matches. This CDR3 has 13 residues. The chain's CDR3 is CASGLAAYNEQFF. Written as DNA, the CDR3 is TGTGCCAGCGGGCTAGCGGCCTACAATGAGCAGTTCTTC.

This chain connects TRBV12-3 or TRBV12-4 to TRBJ1-2, with D unresolved. Trimming took off 2 bases at V and 1 base at J, with 11 bases between the two ends. The CDR3 covers 15 residues. CDR3 protein: CASSLQLPDNYGYTF. Here the CDR3 DNA reads TGTGCCAGCAGTTTACAGCTACCTGATAACTATGGCTACACCTTC.